The clone carrying this T cell receptor (beta chain) was observed a single time. What it binds is unknown. Measured with immunoSEQ multiplex PCR; TCRdb has only the in-frame clones, and not every one. This sample has roughly 180,000 clones, with about 90% found just once. The data belong to a study of T cell responses to AZD1222 COVID-19 vaccine. Second doses at about 4 or about 12 weeks were pooled. Whole-study results and caveats: Distributed over spike, vaccine-associated CD4 TCRs predominated at 160-218 and 743-854.

The ends lost 3 bases at V and 7 bases at J; junction bases unmatched: 4. The length of the CDR3 is 15 residues. Germline CDR1 is KGHSH and CDR2 is LQKENI. This receptor was taken from an adult who received the AZD1222 COVID-19 vaccine. This chain uses TRBV18 with TRBJ2-1; TRBD2 agrees at 12 bases. This sample comprised peripheral blood, obtained 28 days after the second AZD1222 dose. CDR3 sequence: CASSPGLAGRNEQFF. The CDR3 DNA is TGTGCCAGCTCACCCGGACTAGCGGGGCGGAATGAGCAGTTCTTC.